This TCR beta chain emerged from a study of CD8+ T cells in alopecia areata. The study sorted pooled cutaneous lymph node cells by CD4, CD8alpha, NKG2D, NKG2ACE and other markers. This clone was counted ten times or more. Gene labels here are mouse ones. The sequence runs out 4 residues before the end of the CDR3; the remainder is reconstructed from the germline J gene. Sequencing relied on a cDNA template that was reverse transcribed from extracted RNA. Using immunoSEQ multiplex PCR, the repertoire was profiled, and TCRdb retains in-frame clones only, with some absent. Singletons are absent from the sample, which has about 4,000 clones. The CDR3 spans 13 residues. Germline CDR1 and CDR2: MSHET and SYDVDS. With 5 bases removed from V and 0 bases from J, the gap between germline ends came to 4 bases.

Material: CD8+ T cells sorted from a lymph node. This receptor was identified in a C3H/HeJ mouse with alopecia areata. The MHC haplotype of the strain is H2-k. V usage is TRBV29 and J usage is TRBJ2-2; D is ambiguous. The CDR3 bases that were read are TGTGCTAGCAGTACAGCAAACACCGGG. Amino acid sequence: CASSTANTG. In full, the CDR3 reads CASSTANTGQLYF.